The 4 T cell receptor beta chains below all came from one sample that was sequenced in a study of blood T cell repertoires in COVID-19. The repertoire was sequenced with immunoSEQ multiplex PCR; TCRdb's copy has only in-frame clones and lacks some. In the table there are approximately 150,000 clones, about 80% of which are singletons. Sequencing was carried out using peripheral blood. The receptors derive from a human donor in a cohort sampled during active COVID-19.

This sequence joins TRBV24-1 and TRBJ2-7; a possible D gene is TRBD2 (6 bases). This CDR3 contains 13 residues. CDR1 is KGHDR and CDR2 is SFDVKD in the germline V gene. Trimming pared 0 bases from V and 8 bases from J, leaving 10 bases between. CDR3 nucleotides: TGTGCCACCAGTGATTTGACTGGAGGGAAGCAGTACTTC. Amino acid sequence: CATSDLTGGKQYF.

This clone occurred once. The CDR3 loop reads CASSLIGTSGADTQYF. The CDR3 nucleotides read TGTGCCAGCAGCCTTATAGGTACTAGCGGGGCAGATACGCAGTATTTT. V gene TRBV2 combines with J gene TRBJ2-3, with 10 positions matching TRBD2. The trim removed 6 bases at V and 4 bases at J, leaving 10 bases unmatched. This CDR3 comprises 16 residues. Per the germline V gene, CDR1 is SNHLY and CDR2 is FYNNEI.

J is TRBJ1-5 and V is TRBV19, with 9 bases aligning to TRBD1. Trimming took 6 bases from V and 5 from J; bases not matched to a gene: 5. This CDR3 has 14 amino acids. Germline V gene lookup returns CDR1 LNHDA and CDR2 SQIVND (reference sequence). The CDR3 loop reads CASRRTGVDQPQHF. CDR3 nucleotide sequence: TGTGCCAGTAGGCGGACAGGGGTGGATCAGCCCCAGCATTTT.

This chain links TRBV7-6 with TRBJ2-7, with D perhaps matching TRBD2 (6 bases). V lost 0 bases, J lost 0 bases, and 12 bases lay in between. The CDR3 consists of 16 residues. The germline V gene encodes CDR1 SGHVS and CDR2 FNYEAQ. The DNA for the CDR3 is TGTGCCAGCAGCTTAGCTGCGCGGGGCCCCTCCTACGAGCAGTACTTC. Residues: CASSLAARGPSYEQYF.